A selection of T cell receptor beta chains follows, all from one sample in a study of OX40 agonist ivuxolimab in advanced cancers. Generated by immunoSEQ multiplex PCR, the TCRdb table keeps only in-frame clones and is missing some. The sample holds tens of thousands of clones, over 75% seen once. The sequencing used CD4+ or CD8+ T cells sorted from blood, collected in a trial of the OX40 agonist ivuxolimab. These receptors all come from an adult with an advanced solid tumor such as melanoma, head and neck, liver or kidney cancer. Both conserved end residues are part of each CDR3. D genes are given only for firm matches. Some rows have no size entry. The others give once, few or many, or a class for an expanded clone.

>TRBV25-1|NA|TRBJ2-6|NA
CASQGSGANVLTF
TGTGCCAGTCAGGGGTCCGGGGCCAACGTCCTGACTTTC
>TRBV21-1|NA|TRBJ2-1|once
CASSKGGKKSLAGGPYNEQFF
TGTGCCAGCAGCAAAGGAGGGAAGAAGTCTCTAGCGGGAGGTCCCTACAATGAGCAGTTCTTC
>TRBV7-9|NA|TRBJ1-1|NA
CASNLLSGPEAFF
TGTGCCAGCAACTTGCTGTCAGGGCCTGAAGCTTTCTTT
>TRBV28|NA|TRBJ2-3|NA
CASSLAPQGQYF
TGTGCCAGCAGTTTAGCGCCCCAGGGGCAGTATTTT
>TRBV5-1|TRBD2|TRBJ2-1|NA
CASSLASLAGAYNEQFF
TGCGCCAGCAGCTTGGCATCACTAGCGGGAGCCTACAATGAGCAGTTCTTC
>TRBV6-5|TRBD1|TRBJ2-7|NA
CASRYNQGQFYEQYF
TGTGCCAGCAGGTATAACCAGGGACAGTTCTACGAGCAGTACTTC
>TRBV28|TRBD1|TRBJ2-1|NA
CASSQQGRNYNEQFF
TGTGCCAGCAGCCAACAGGGGCGAAACTACAATGAGCAGTTCTTC
>TRBV6-4|NA|TRBJ1-5|NA
CASSAPPDHVRDSNQPQHF
TGTGCCAGCAGTGCCCCGCCCGATCACGTAAGAGATAGCAATCAGCCCCAGCATTTT
>TRBV10-3|TRBD2|TRBJ2-3|NA
CAIAGGNTDTQYF
TGTGCCATCGCGGGAGGAAACACAGATACGCAGTATTTT
>TRBV18|NA|TRBJ2-7|NA
CASSPDPSFRYF
TGTGCCAGCTCACCGGACCCCTCTTTTCGGTACTTC
>TRBV28|NA|TRBJ2-3|once
CASSGGTPRTDTQYF
TGTGCCAGCAGCGGAGGGACTCCCCGCACAGATACGCAGTATTTT
>TRBV19|TRBD1|TRBJ1-5|few
CASSIDGQGNQPQHF
TGTGCCAGTAGTATAGATGGACAGGGCAATCAGCCCCAGCATTTT
>TRBV5-1|NA|TRBJ1-5|NA
CASSWGVGQPQHF
TGCGCCAGCAGCTGGGGGGTGGGTCAGCCCCAGCATTTT
>TRBV27|NA|TRBJ1-1|NA
CASSSPSRGTEAFF
TGTGCCAGCAGCTCACCCAGTCGAGGCACTGAAGCTTTCTTT
>TRBV19|NA|TRBJ1-1|NA
CASISDRNTEAFF
TGTGCCAGTATCTCGGACAGGAACACTGAAGCTTTCTTT
>TRBV27|NA|TRBJ1-5|NA
CASSPQGSNQPQHF
TGTGCCAGCAGTCCGCAGGGGAGCAATCAGCCCCAGCATTTT
>TRBV19|NA|TRBJ2-6|NA
CASSGGADRTSGANVLTF
TGTGCCAGTAGTGGCGGGGCGGACAGGACATCTGGGGCCAACGTCCTGACTTTC
>TRBV10-1|NA|TRBJ2-7|few
CASSEGNRVPYEQYF
TGCGCCAGCAGTGAGGGGAACAGGGTACCCTACGAGCAGTACTTC
>TRBV18|NA|TRBJ2-3|once
CASSPFAANTDTQYF
TGTGCCAGCTCACCTTTTGCGGCTAACACAGATACGCAGTATTTT
>TRBV5-1|NA|TRBJ1-2|NA
CASRDRDGYTF
TGCGCCAGCAGGGATCGGGATGGCTACACCTTC
>TRBV21-1|NA|TRBJ2-7|NA
CASSKAKREYRGQNEQYF
TGTGCCAGCAGCAAAGCCAAAAGGGAATACAGGGGGCAGAACGAGCAGTACTTC
>TRBV7-2|NA|TRBJ2-2|NA
CASSFGWLFGELFF
TGTGCCAGCAGCTTTGGTTGGCTCTTTGGGGAGCTGTTTTTT
>TRBV27|NA|TRBJ2-7|NA
CASRSIKQGYEQYF
TGTGCCAGCAGATCGATTAAACAGGGCTACGAGCAGTACTTC
>TRBV6-5|NA|TRBJ2-7|NA
CASTERGGLGEQYF
TGTGCCAGCACAGAAAGGGGGGGATTAGGCGAGCAGTACTTC
>TRBV10-2|TRBD1|TRBJ2-7|once
CASSDLGTGRYEQYF
TGCGCCAGCAGTGACCTCGGGACAGGTCGGTACGAGCAGTACTTC
>TRBV5-1|NA|TRBJ1-4|NA
CASSTEGTRNEKLFF
TGCGCCAGCAGTACAGAAGGGACAAGAAATGAAAAACTGTTTTTT
>TRBV11-3|NA|TRBJ2-3|NA
CASSASQGTQYF
TGTGCCAGCAGCGCATCCCAGGGTACGCAGTATTTT
>TRBV7-8|NA|TRBJ2-7|NA
CASSQHLRLNSYEQYF
TGTGCCAGCAGCCAACACTTAAGACTGAACTCCTACGAGCAGTACTTC
>TRBV19|NA|TRBJ2-7|few
CASRSGMANSYEQYF
TGTGCCAGTAGGTCCGGGATGGCAAACTCCTACGAGCAGTACTTC
>TRBV5-6|NA|TRBJ2-1|NA
CASSFSGTRNEQFF
TGTGCCAGCAGCTTTTCCGGGACACGAAATGAGCAGTTCTTC
>TRBV25-1|TRBD1|TRBJ1-2|NA
CASSATEGTAIDGYTF
TGTGCCAGCAGTGCCACTGAAGGGACAGCGATCGATGGCTACACCTTC
>TRBV7-2|TRBD1|TRBJ1-5|NA
CASSSGQGPIRPQHF
TGTGCCAGCAGCTCCGGACAGGGCCCCATAAGGCCCCAGCATTTT
>TRBV27|NA|TRBJ2-2|NA
CASGRPNTGELFF
TGTGCCAGCGGACGACCGAACACCGGGGAGCTGTTTTTT
>TRBV18|TRBD1|TRBJ2-7|NA
CASSLGQGGVDEQYF
TGTGCCAGCTCCCTCGGACAGGGAGGCGTTGACGAGCAGTACTTC
>TRBV6-5|NA|TRBJ1-1|NA
CASSYTGGMQGAFF
TGTGCCAGCAGTTATACGGGGGGCATGCAAGGAGCTTTCTTT
>TRBV5-6|NA|TRBJ2-4|NA
CASSPEPGKAKNIQYF
TGTGCCAGCAGCCCGGAGCCGGGGAAAGCCAAAAACATTCAGTACTTC
>TRBV14|NA|TRBJ1-1|NA
CASNGASRDTEAFF
TGTGCCAGCAACGGGGCGTCTAGGGACACTGAAGCTTTCTTT
>TRBV29-1|NA|TRBJ2-3|NA
CSVGRGGLSTDTQYF
TGCAGCGTTGGAAGGGGTGGGTTGAGCACAGATACGCAGTATTTT
>TRBV29-1|TRBD1|TRBJ1-3|NA
CSVVTSPGTGDGGNTIYF
TGCAGCGTCGTAACGAGTCCTGGGACAGGGGACGGTGGAAACACCATATATTTT
>TRBV6-1|NA|TRBJ1-1|few
CASSGTRQNTEAFF
TGTGCCAGCAGTGGAACACGGCAGAACACTGAAGCTTTCTTT
>TRBV5-4|NA|TRBJ1-6|NA
CASSLEGSGDLPLHF
TGTGCCAGCAGCTTGGAGGGGTCAGGTGATTTACCCCTCCACTTT
>TRBV7-2|NA|TRBJ2-3|NA
CASSLAGPANF
TGTGCCAGCAGCTTAGCTGGGCCAGCTAATTTT
>TRBV5-1|TRBD1|TRBJ2-7|NA
CASSFTGQGAYEQYF
TGCGCCAGCAGCTTTACTGGACAGGGGGCATACGAGCAGTACTTC
>TRBV5-1|NA|TRBJ2-1|NA
CASSSWTESPYNEQFF
TGCGCCAGCAGCTCGTGGACAGAAAGCCCTTACAATGAGCAGTTCTTC
>TRBV5-4|TRBD2|TRBJ2-7|once
CASSVAGGSYEQYF
TGTGCCAGCAGTGTAGCGGGAGGTTCCTACGAGCAGTACTTC
>TRBV6-5|NA|TRBJ1-2|NA
CASSPLIQAEGGYTF
TGTGCCAGCAGTCCCCTCATACAGGCGGAGGGCGGCTACACCTTC
>TRBV6-4|NA|TRBJ2-6|NA
CASSDFSGANVLTF
TGTGCCAGCAGTGACTTCTCTGGGGCCAACGTCCTGACTTTC
>TRBV5-4|NA|TRBJ1-2|NA
CASSLMEPNYGYTF
TGTGCCAGCAGCCTGATGGAGCCGAACTATGGCTACACCTTC
>TRBV5-8|NA|TRBJ2-7|NA
CASRSYTVYEQYF
TGTGCCAGCAGATCCTACACGGTATACGAGCAGTACTTC
>TRBV20-1|NA|TRBJ2-1|NA
CSAKGYNEQFF
TGCAGTGCTAAAGGATACAATGAGCAGTTCTTC
>TRBV2|NA|TRBJ1-3|NA
CASSVGSQGNTIYF
TGTGCCAGCAGTGTGGGGAGCCAGGGAAACACCATATATTTT
>TRBV28|TRBD1|TRBJ1-3|NA
CASSTYPGGQRNTIYF
TGTGCCAGCAGTACCTATCCAGGGGGCCAGAGAAACACCATATATTTT
>TRBV4-1|TRBD1|TRBJ1-1|NA
CASSLAWGQTYRNTEAFF
TGCGCCAGCAGCCTTGCGTGGGGACAGACATATAGGAACACTGAAGCTTTCTTT
>TRBV11-3|NA|TRBJ1-1|NA
CASSLDYSNTEAFF
TGTGCCAGCAGCTTAGACTACTCGAACACTGAAGCTTTCTTT
>TRBV7-2|TRBD1|TRBJ1-4|once
CASSLGQGGREKLFF
TGTGCCAGCAGCCTCGGACAGGGCGGAAGGGAAAAACTGTTTTTT